This T cell receptor beta chain was retrieved from a study of OX40 agonist ivuxolimab in advanced cancers. Study-level background: Ivuxolimab was an agonistic, fully human IgG2 monoclonal antibody directed against OX40 (CD134), a costimulatory receptor. Intravenous ivuxolimab was administered to patients every 2 weeks at six dose levels: 0.01, 0.1, 0.3, 1.5, 3 and 10 mg/kg. Of the roughly 50 dose-escalation patients, hepatocellular carcinoma was present in about 20, melanoma in roughly 15, renal cell carcinoma in 9 and head and neck cancer in 9. A male proportion of roughly 80% and a mean age of roughly 58 years, ranging from about 20 to 85, were recorded for the dose-escalation cohort. Patients were allowed to have had prior anti-PD-1, anti-PD-L1 or anti-CTLA-4 therapy, and 40% of the dose-escalation patients had been treated with checkpoint inhibitors. Partial responses occurred in three dose-escalation patients, of whom one had hepatocellular carcinoma and two had cutaneous melanoma. Peripheral TCRbeta sequencing was intended to test whether TCR sequence diversity was altered and clonal T-cell expansion was caused by ivuxolimab. The paper reports the monotherapy dose-escalation portion (N of about 50 patients) of the phase I ivuxolimab trial. The paper as a whole reports these results and caveats: On average, CD8+ T cells showed more expanded clones than CD4+ T cells after ivuxolimab. Partial responders in the 0.1-3.0 mg/kg groups had among the lowest normalized peripheral clonal expansion, especially among CD8+ T cells. At doses from 0.1 to 3.0 mg/kg, clonal expansion was seen in both CD4+ and CD8+ blood T cells between baseline and week 6. The antigen specificity of the peripheral T cells that underwent clonal expansion was not determined. Low levels of normalized T-cell clonal expansion were also seen in some patients who did not respond.

Genomic DNA was extracted from sorted cells for sequencing of the TCRbeta CDR3 region. The immunoSEQ Assay was used for sequencing of TCRbeta CDR3 regions. The immuneACCESS repertoire file appears here via TCRdb, limited to in-frame rearrangements. These files lack a portion of the clones; in checked studies, under half of the deficit traces to unresolved V genes, and the cause of the others is not known. In all, the sample holds about 34,000 clones, and about 90% of those were seen once. The ten top clones hold around 4.2% of the sample. Patients with a history of autoimmune disease or receiving systemic immunosuppression were excluded from the trial. Peripheral blood for TCR sequencing was collected from all dose cohorts at baseline, on cycle 4 day 1, and on cycle 7 day 1. The samples were taken from a phase I, first-in-human, multicenter, open-label dose-escalation trial of ivuxolimab. Adults with locally advanced or metastatic melanoma, renal cell, hepatocellular, or head and neck squamous cell carcinoma were enrolled in the trial. Before TCR sequencing, CD4+ T cells and CD8+ T cells from peripheral blood were sorted into separate populations.

As for this clone: Its antigen is still unknown. No much larger clonotype is one base removed from it; base qualities were not supplied. Other nucleotide sequences in the sample specify the same CDR3.

V and J lose 3 bases and 5 bases, and a span of 5 bases separates them. The germline V gene (reference sequence) provides CDR1 GTSNPN and CDR2 SVGIG. From the cysteine up to the phenylalanine, the CDR3 has a length of 12 residues. The retained sequence is limited to the CDR3, 36 bases, with the frame set at the first base. This chain joins TRBV30 to TRBJ1-6; a confident D gene designation cannot be given. The receptor's source is an adult with an advanced solid tumor such as melanoma, head and neck, liver or kidney cancer. The specimen comprised CD4+ or CD8+ T cells sorted from blood, sampled in a trial of the OX40 agonist ivuxolimab. The nucleotide sequence is given as TGTGCCTGGAGCCTAAATAATTCACCCCTCCACTTT. This encodes CAWSLNNSPLHF.